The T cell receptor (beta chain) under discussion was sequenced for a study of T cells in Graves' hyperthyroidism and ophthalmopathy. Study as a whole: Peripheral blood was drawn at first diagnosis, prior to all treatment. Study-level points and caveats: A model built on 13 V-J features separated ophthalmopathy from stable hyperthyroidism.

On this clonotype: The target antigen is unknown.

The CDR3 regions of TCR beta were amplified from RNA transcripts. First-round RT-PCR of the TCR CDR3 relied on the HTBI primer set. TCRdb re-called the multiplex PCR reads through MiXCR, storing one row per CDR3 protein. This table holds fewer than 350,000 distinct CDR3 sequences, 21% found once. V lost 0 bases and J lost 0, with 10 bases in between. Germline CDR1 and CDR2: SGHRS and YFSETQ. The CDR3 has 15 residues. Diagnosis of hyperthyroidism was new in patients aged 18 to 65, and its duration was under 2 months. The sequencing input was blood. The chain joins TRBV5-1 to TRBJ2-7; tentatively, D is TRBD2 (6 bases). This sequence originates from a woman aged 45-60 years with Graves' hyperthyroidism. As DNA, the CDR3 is TGCGCCAGCAGCTTGGTGGGGGGAAACTCCTACGAGCAGTACTTC. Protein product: CASSLVGGNSYEQYF.